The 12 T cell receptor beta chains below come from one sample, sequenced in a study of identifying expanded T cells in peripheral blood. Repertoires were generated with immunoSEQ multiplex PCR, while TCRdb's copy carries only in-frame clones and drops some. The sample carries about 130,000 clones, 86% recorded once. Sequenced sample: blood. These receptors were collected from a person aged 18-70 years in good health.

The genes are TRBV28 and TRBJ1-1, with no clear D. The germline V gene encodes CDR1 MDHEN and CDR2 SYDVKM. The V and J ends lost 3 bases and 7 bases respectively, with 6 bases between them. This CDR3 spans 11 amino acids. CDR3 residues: CASSFEREAFF. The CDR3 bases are TGTGCCAGCAGTTTTGAACGTGAAGCTTTCTTT. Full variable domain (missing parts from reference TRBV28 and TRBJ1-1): DVKVTQSSRYLVKRTGEKVFLECVQDMDHENMFWYRQDPGLGLRLIYFSYDVKMKEKGDIPEGYSVSREKKERFSLILESASTNQTSMYLCASSFEREAFFGQGTRLTVV.

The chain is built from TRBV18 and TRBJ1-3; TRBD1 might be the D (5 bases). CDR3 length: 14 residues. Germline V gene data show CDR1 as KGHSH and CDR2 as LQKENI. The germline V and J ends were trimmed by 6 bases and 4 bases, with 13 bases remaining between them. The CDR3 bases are TGTGCCAGCTCCGAGGGCGCAGGGGGAAACACCATATATTTT. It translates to CASSEGAGGNTIYF.

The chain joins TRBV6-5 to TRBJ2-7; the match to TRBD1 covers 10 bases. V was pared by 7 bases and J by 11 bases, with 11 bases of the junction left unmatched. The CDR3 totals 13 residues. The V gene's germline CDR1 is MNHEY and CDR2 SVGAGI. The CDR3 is CASKPGQGTRKYF. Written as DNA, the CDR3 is TGTGCCAGCAAACCGGGACAGGGGACGCGGAAGTACTTC.

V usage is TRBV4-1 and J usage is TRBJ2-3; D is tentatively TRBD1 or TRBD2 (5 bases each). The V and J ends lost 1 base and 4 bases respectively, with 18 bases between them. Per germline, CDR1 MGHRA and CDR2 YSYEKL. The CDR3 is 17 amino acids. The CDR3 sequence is CASSQGYIGDGSDTQYF. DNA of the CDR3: TGCGCCAGCAGCCAAGGTTATATAGGGGACGGGTCAGATACGCAGTATTTT.

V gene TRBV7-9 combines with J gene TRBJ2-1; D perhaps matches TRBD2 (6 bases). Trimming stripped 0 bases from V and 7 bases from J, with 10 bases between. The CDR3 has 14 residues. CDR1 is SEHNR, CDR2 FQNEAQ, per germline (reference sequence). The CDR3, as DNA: TGTGCCAGCAGCTTAGCGGGAGGAGCAAATGAGCAGTTCTTC. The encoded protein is CASSLAGGANEQFF.

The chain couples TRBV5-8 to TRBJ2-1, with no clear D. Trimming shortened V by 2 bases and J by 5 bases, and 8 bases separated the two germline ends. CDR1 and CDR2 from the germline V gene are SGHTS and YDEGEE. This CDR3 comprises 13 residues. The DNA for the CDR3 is TGTGCCAGCAGCTTCTCCGTCCACAATGAGCAGTTCTTC. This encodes CASSFSVHNEQFF.

CDR3 nucleotide sequence: TGTGCCAGCAGTGAAGCTCCCGGGGAGCTGTTTTTT. It codes for CASSEAPGELFF. This chain connects TRBV6-1 to TRBJ2-2; D call uncertain. The CDR3 runs 12 residues. The V end was cut by 0 bases, the J end by 6 bases, with 2 bases between. Germline values: CDR1 MNHNS, CDR2 SASEGT.

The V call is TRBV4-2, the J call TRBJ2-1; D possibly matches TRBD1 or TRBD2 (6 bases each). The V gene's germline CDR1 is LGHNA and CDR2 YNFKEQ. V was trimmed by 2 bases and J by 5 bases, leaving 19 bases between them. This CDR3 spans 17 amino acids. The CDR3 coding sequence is TGTGCCAGCAGCCAATCCACAGGGACCGGGGGTGACAATGAGCAGTTCTTC. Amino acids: CASSQSTGTGGDNEQFF.

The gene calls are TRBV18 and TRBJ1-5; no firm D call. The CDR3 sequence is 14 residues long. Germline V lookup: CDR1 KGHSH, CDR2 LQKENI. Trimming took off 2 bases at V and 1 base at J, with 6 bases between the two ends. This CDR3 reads CASSPNESNQPQHF. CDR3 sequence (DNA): TGTGCCAGCTCACCAAATGAGAGCAATCAGCCCCAGCATTTT.

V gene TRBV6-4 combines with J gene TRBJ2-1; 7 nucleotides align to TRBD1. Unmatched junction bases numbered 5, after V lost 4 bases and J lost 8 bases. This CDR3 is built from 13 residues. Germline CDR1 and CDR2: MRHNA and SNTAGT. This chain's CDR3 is CASSVRQGDEQFF. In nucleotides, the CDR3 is TGTGCCAGCAGTGTTCGACAGGGAGATGAGCAGTTCTTC.

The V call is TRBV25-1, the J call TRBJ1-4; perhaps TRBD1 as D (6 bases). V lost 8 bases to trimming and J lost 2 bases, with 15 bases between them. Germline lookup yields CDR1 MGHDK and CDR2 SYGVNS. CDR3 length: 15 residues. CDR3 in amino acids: CASGGGSMTNEKLFF. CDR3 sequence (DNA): TGTGCCAGCGGAGGGGGGAGTATGACTAATGAAAAACTGTTTTTT.

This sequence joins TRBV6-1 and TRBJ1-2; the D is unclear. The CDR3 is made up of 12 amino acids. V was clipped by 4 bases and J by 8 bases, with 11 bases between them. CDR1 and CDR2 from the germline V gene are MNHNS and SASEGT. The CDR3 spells CASSVPGSGYTF. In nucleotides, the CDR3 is TGTGCCAGCAGTGTTCCAGGTTCGGGCTACACCTTC.